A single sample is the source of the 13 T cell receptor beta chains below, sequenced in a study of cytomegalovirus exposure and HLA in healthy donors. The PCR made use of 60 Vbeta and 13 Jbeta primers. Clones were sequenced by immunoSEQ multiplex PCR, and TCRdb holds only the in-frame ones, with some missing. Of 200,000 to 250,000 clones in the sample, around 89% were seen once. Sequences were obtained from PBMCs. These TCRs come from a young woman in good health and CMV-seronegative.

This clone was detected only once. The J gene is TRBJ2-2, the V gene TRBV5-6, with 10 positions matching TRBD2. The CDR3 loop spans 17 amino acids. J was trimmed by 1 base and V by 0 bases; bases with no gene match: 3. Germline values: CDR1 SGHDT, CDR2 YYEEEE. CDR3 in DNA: TGTGCCAGCAGCTTGGTTTCTAGCGGGGGGAACACCGGGGAGCTGTTTTTT. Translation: CASSLVSSGGNTGELFF.

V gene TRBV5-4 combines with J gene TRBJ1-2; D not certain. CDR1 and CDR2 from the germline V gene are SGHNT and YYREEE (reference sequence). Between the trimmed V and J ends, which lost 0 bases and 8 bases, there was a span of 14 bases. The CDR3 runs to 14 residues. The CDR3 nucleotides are TGTGCCAGCAGCTTGGATCCTGGTTCCCGGGGCTACACCTTC. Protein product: CASSLDPGSRGYTF.

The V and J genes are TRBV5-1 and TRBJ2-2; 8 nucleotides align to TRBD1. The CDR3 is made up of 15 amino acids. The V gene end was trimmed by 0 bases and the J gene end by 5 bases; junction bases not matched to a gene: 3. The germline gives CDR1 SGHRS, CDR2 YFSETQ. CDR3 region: CASSLVQGATGELFF. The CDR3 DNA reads TGCGCCAGCAGCTTGGTTCAGGGGGCGACCGGGGAGCTGTTTTTT.

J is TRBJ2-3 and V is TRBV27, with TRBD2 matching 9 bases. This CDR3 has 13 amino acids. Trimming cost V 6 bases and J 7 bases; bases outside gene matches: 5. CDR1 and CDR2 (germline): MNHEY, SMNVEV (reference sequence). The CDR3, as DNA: TGTGCCAGCAGCCTTAGCGGGAGCTATACGCAGTATTTT. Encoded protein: CASSLSGSYTQYF.

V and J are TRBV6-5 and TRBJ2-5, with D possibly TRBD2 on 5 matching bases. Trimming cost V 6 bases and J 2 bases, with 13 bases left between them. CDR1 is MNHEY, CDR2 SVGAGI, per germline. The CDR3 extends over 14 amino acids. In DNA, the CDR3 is TGTGCCAGCAGGCGCGGAGGCATACAAGAGACCCAGTACTTC. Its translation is CASRRGGIQETQYF.

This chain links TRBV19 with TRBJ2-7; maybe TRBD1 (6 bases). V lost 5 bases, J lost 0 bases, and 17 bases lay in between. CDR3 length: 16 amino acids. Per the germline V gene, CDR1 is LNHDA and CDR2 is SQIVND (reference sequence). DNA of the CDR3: TGTGCCAGTAGTCCCTGGACAGTCACCTCCTCCTACGAGCAGTACTTC. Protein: CASSPWTVTSSYEQYF.

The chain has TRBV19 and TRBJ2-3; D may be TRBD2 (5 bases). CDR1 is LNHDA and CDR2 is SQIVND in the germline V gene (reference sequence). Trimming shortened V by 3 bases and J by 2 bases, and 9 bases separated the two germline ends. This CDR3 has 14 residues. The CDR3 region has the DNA TGTGCCAGTAGTATCGGGGAGAACACAGATACGCAGTATTTT. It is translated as CASSIGENTDTQYF.

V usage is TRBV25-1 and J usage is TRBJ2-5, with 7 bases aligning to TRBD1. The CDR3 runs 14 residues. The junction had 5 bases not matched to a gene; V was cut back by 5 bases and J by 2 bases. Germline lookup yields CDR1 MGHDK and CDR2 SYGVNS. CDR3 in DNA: TGTGCCAGCAGTAGGGGCAGGGGGCAAGAGACCCAGTACTTC. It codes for CASSRGRGQETQYF. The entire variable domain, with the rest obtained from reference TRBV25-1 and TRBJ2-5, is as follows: EADIYQTPRYLVIGTGKKITLECSQTMGHDKMYWYQQDPGMELHLIHYSYGVNSTEKGDLSSESTVSRIRTEHFPLTLESARPSHTSQYLCASSRGRGQETQYFGPGTRLLVL.

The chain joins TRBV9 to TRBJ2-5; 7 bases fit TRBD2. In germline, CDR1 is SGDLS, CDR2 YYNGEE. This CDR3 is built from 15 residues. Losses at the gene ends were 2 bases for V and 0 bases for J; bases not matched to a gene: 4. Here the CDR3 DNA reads TGTGCCAGCAGCGTTAGCGGGCAGTACCAAGAGACCCAGTACTTC. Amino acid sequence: CASSVSGQYQETQYF.

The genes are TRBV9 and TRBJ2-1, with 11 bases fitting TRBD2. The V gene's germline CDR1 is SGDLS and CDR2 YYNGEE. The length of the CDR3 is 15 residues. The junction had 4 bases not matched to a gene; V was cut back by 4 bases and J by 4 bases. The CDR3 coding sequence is TGTGCCAGCAGCCCGGGACTAGCGGAATACAATGAGCAGTTCTTC. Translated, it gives CASSPGLAEYNEQFF.

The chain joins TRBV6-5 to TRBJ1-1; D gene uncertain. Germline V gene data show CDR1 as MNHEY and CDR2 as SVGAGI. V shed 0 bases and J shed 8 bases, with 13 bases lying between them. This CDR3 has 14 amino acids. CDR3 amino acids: CASSYSTAGSEAFF. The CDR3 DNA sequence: TGTGCCAGCAGTTACTCGACGGCCGGGTCCGAAGCTTTCTTT.

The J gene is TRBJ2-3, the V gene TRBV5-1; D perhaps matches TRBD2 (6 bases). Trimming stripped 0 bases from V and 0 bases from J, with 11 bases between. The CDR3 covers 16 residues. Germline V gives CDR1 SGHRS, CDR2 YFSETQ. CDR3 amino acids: CASSLGPGLSTDTQYF. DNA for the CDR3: TGCGCCAGCAGCTTGGGGCCGGGACTCAGCACAGATACGCAGTATTTT.

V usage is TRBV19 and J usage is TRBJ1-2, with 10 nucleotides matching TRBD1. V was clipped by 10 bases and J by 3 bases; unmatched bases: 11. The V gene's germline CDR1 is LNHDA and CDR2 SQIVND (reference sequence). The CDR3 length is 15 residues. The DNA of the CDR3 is TGTGCCACCGCCCAGGGACAGGGGTCGGACTATGGCTACACCTTC. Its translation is CATAQGQGSDYGYTF.